This TCR beta chain is drawn from a study of human T cells and chemical hapten exposure (dated by TCRdb to about 2021). Describing the broader study: For sensitization, 2% DPC in acetone was applied to a roughly 2 cm by roughly 2 cm area of upper inner arm skin. Throughout the approximately 24-week study period, patients were also given weekly therapeutic DPC doses on the scalp. Patch testing was done on the upper back using Finn chambers containing 0.01% DPC, and results were scored after 6 days according to International Contact Dermatitis Research Group standards. Most of the patients in the cohort were female, and the cohort covered alopecia areata with under or over 50% scalp involvement, alopecia totalis and alopecia universalis. Libraries were pooled for sequencing, and per-sample TCR yields varied mainly because of small differences in library volumes within the pool. This study followed changes in the peripheral blood TCR repertoire in vivo during primary and secondary sensitization of alopecia patients to the hapten diphenylcyclopropenone (DPC). Blood samples were taken from patients before sensitization (week 0) and at 2, 6 and about 24 weeks after DPC sensitization. Some 29 alopecia patients gave blood for TCR sequencing at one to four time points (pre-sensitization, 2, 6 and 24 weeks). The investigation overall reported the following: Compared with pre-sensitization or healthy control sets, expanded TCRs formed significantly more large CDR3 similarity clusters, which is consistent with antigen-driven responses. Patch test score correlated positively with the number of PT1 expanded TCRs, reaching significance at thresholds 8, 16 and 32 but not at 4. Repeated subsampling changed both the strength of the expansion versus patch-test correlation and the threshold at which the correlation became significant. Because every patient had alopecia, a presumed autoimmune disease, the patients' immune response might differ from that of healthy individuals. DPC sensitization did not change how many TCRs were above 1 in 1000 frequency, and no evidence was found of alterations in global repertoire structure.

V and J lose 6 bases and 1 base, and a span of 13 bases separates them. The CDR3 measures 15 amino acids from cysteine to phenylalanine. Solely the CDR3 DNA is kept, with 45 bases framed from the first base. From a lookup of the germline V gene, CDR1 and CDR2 are MNHEY and SVGEGT. Preparation of the library involved RACE. Sequencing instrument: NextSeq 500. During library preparation, unique molecular identifiers were attached to individual cDNA molecules so that TCRs could be counted in a quantitative, reproducible way. Each blood RNA sample was used to sequence both TCR alpha and TCR beta chains. The study's processing was this. The median number of TCRs per sample was approximately 98,000, ranging from roughly 20,000 to 690,600. The Decombinator software suite was used to annotate the V, J and CDR3 of the TCR reads. For PS versus PT1 abundance plots, all samples were subsampled to the same number of TCRs (28,000). Expanded TCRs were defined as absent before sensitization and observed at least eight times at the 2-week time point. The public reads were reprocessed in TCRdb via fastp at Q25 and MiXCR, keeping in-frame beta chains. Duplicate CDR3 protein sequences are folded into a single record with the most common DNA and genes. The V and J calls follow TCRdb's processing rather than the paper's. For this sample there are 300,000 to 450,000 distinct CDR3 sequences; 5.1% appear just once. The ten largest clones represent around 2.6% of the sample.

The time point label on this specimen signifies: pre-sensitization, week 0. The treatment or condition label of this sample denotes: therapeutic diphenylcyclopropenone sensitization with weekly scalp DPC. At each patch-test visit, blood was drawn before the patch test was applied. Eligible patients were aged 18 to 70, diagnosed with alopecia, deemed suitable for DPC therapy, and excluded if pregnant. Total RNA was extracted from unfractionated whole blood that had been collected in Tempus Blood RNA tubes. In this sample, this clonotype turned up a few times. It lacks a known antigen. The input lacks base qualities; no much larger clone sits a single base away.

The rearranged chain carries TRBV6-2 or TRBV6-3 and TRBJ2-1; tentative D gene TRBD2, with 6 bases matching. The TCR comes from a woman between 50 and 59 years old with alopecia areata. Some clones in this sample may be carry-over from other donors' samples. The sample was whole blood, taken in connection with sensitization to the hapten diphenylcyclopropenone (DPC). The CDR3 region has the sequence CASRRSGPSYNEQFF. The sequence in DNA is TGTGCCAGCAGACGAAGCGGGCCATCCTACAATGAGCAGTTCTTC.